This section outlines one T cell receptor (beta chain) sequence together with its context. The data derive from a study of blood T cell repertoires in COVID-19. Whole-study context: From T cells, B-cell-depleted T cells, or PBMCs came the material, which was cDNA or gDNA.

This CDR3 contains 15 residues. V was pared by 7 bases and J by 7 bases, with 9 bases of the junction left unmatched. Germline V gene lookup returns CDR1 LNHDA and CDR2 SQIVND (reference sequence). Libraries were prepared by immunoSEQ multiplex PCR; TCRdb keeps only in-frame clonotypes and omits some of them. The sample lists roughly 190,000 clones, 94% occurring once. Sequenced sample: peripheral blood. This receptor was taken from a young man with COVID-19, enrolled during active disease. This chain links TRBV19 with TRBJ1-6, with 8 bases that match TRBD1. This CDR3 reads CASTSLDRGNSPLHF. As DNA, the CDR3 is TGTGCCAGTACCTCCTTAGACAGGGGAAATTCACCCCTCCACTTT.